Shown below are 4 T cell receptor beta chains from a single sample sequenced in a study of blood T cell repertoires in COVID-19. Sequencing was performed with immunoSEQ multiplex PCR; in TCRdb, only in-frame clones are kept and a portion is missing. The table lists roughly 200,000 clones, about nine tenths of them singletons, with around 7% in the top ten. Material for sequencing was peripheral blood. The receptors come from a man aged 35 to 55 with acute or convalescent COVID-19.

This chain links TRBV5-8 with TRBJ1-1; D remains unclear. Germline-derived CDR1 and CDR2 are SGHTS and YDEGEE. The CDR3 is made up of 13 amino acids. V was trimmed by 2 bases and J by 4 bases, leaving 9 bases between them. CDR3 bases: TGTGCCAGCAGCTTATCGGTCACCACTGAAGCTTTCTTT. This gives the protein CASSLSVTTEAFF.

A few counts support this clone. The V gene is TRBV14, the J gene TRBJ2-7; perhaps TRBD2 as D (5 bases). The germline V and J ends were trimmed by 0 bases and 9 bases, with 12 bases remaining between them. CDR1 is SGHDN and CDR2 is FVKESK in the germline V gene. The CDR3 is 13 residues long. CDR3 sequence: CASSQDHGLPQYF. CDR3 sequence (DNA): TGTGCCAGCAGCCAAGACCATGGACTGCCGCAGTACTTC.

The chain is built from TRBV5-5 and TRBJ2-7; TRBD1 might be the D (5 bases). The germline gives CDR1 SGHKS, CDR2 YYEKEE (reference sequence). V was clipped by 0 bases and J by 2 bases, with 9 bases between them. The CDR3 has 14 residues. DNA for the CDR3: TGTGCCAGCAGCTTGGCCGACAGACCCTACGAGCAGTACTTC. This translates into CASSLADRPYEQYF.

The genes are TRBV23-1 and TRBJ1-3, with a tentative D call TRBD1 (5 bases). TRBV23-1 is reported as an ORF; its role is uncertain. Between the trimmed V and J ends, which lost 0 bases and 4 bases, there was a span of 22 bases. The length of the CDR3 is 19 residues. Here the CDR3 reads CASSQSSPDPWTPGNTIYF. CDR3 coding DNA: TGCGCCAGCAGTCAATCATCTCCCGACCCCTGGACACCGGGAAACACCATATATTTT.